Listed here are 8 T cell receptor beta chains from one sample, sequenced in a study of Graves' ophthalmopathy and Graves' hyperthyroidism. The study amplified TCR beta CDR3 regions using RNA transcripts. A first-round RT-PCR used HTBI primers, followed by a second-round multiplex PCR. MiXCR, run by TCRdb on the multiplex PCR reads, gives a single entry per CDR3 protein. The sample has 500,000 to 600,000 distinct CDR3 sequences, 39% seen once. Material: peripheral blood or thyroid tissue (not recorded which). These TCRs come from an adult man with Graves' hyperthyroidism.

A note on this clonotype: A much bigger clone sits one base away, suggesting this may be a read error. V and J are TRBV10-2 and TRBJ2-7, with D possibly being TRBD1 (5 bases). CDR1 WSHSY and CDR2 SAAADI come from the germline V gene. This CDR3 has 16 amino acids. In DNA, the CDR3 is TGCGTCAGCATGGTAGCCAGGGCATGGGACTCCTACGAGCAGTACTTC. It codes for CVSMVARAWDSYEQYF.

The gene calls are TRBV29-1 and TRBJ2-7, with TRBD2 matching 11 bases. V was pared by 5 bases and J by 7 bases, with 16 bases of the junction left unmatched. Germline V lookup: CDR1 SQVTM, CDR2 ANQGSEA. The CDR3 spans 16 residues. The CDR3 is CSVFISGTSGNNEQYF. The CDR3 DNA reads as TGCAGCGTTTTCATATCCGGGACTAGCGGTAACAATGAGCAGTACTTC.

This clonotype occurred many times. The chain uses TRBV20-1 and TRBJ2-7, with unresolved D. Germline assignment: CDR1 DFQATT and CDR2 SNEGSKA (reference sequence). The CDR3 length is 13 residues. Trimming pared 1 base from V and 3 bases from J, leaving 10 bases between. CDR3 sequence (DNA): TGCAGTGCTAGAGGACAAGGTTACTACGAGCAGTACTTC. This sequence encodes CSARGQGYYEQYF.

The CDR3 spells CSARAPRDSNAYNEQFF. DNA of the CDR3: TGCAGTGCTAGAGCTCCCCGGGACAGTAACGCTTACAATGAGCAGTTCTTC. The genes are TRBV20-1 and TRBJ2-5; 7 nucleotides agree with TRBD1. The tail of the sequence fits TRBJ2-1 better, so the J call may be wrong. The CDR3 length is 17 residues. Germline lookup yields CDR1 DFQATT and CDR2 SNEGSKA (reference sequence).

Points on this clonotype: One end of the junction fails to match germline, which may point to a read error. Written as DNA, the CDR3 is TGCAGTGCTAGCAGGGGGGGGGACACTGAAGCTCTCTTT. Encoded protein: CSASRGGDTEALF. This rearrangement joins TRBV20-1 to TRBJ1-1; 7 positions agree with TRBD1. Germline assignment: CDR1 DFQATT and CDR2 SNEGSKA (reference sequence). The CDR3 sequence is 13 residues long.

V gene TRBV20-1 combines with J gene TRBJ1-6, with 9 bases fitting TRBD1. CDR1 is DFQATT and CDR2 is SNEGSKA in the germline V gene (reference sequence). Germline trimming cut 6 bases from V and 5 bases from J; bases unmatched to any gene: 8. This CDR3 region has 15 residues. As DNA, the CDR3 is TGCAGTGCACAAAGCCGGGACAGGGATAATTCACCCCTCCACTTT. This sequence encodes CSAQSRDRDNSPLHF.

This clonotype was seen ten or more times. This rearrangement joins TRBV5-8 to TRBJ2-5; D not resolved. CDR3 length equals 13 residues. Between the trimmed V and J ends, which lost 1 base and 4 bases, there was a span of 8 bases. The germline gives CDR1 SGHTS, CDR2 YDEGEE. The CDR3: CASSLKVGETQYF. CDR3 in DNA: TGTGCCAGCAGCTTGAAGGTAGGAGAGACCCAGTACTTC.

The rearrangement uses TRBV2 and TRBJ1-4, with 9 nucleotides matching TRBD1. The CDR3 spans 15 residues. V lost 0 bases and J lost 8; bases outside the gene matches: 4. Germline CDR1 and CDR2: SNHLY and FYNNEI. The CDR3 DNA reads as TGTGCCAGCAGTGAAGCGCGACAGGGGGAGGAAAAACTGTTTTTT. This translates into CASSEARQGEEKLFF. Looking up the rest from reference TRBV2 and TRBJ1-4 gives the full variable domain: EPEVTQTPSHQVTQMGQEVILRCVPISNHLYFYWYRQILGQKVEFLVSFYNNEISEKSEIFDDQFSVERPDGSNFTLKIRSTKLEDSAMYFCASSEARQGEEKLFFGSGTQLSVL.